Only a few counts were recorded for the clone carrying this TCR beta chain. The antigen remains unidentified. This entry comes from a study of blood T cells in healthy people across ages. Study-level background: Per two T cells, about one barcoded beta molecule was captured through template switching. Study results and caveats: Across samples, TCR beta diversity tracked strongly with naive T cell percentage.

The CDR3 length is 13 residues. Germline values: CDR1 SGHAT, CDR2 FQNNGV. Per sample, extraction of total RNA gave at least 6 micrograms in every case. With a J-beta primer mix and a sample-barcoded 5' primer, a second PCR ran 7 to 11 cycles. TCRdb ran MiXCR on the 5' RACE reads and lists one entry per CDR3 protein. The table includes around 1,000,000 distinct CDR3 sequences, 20% to 25% detected once. These same data were also listed under a study on T cells of mothers and their children.

The chain links TRBV11-2 to TRBJ2-1; D ambiguous. The J call could be wrong; TRBJ2-5 is a better fit for the DNA end. Source material: blood. The source of this sequence is a girl aged 2-10 years in good health. DNA of the CDR3: TGTGCCAGCAGCTCTTGGGTTGGGGAGACCCAGTACTTC. This encodes CASSSWVGETQYF.